Following are 15 T cell receptor beta chains from one sample sequenced in a study of blood T cells in healthy people across ages. With a J-beta primer mix and a sample-barcoded 5' primer, a second PCR ran about 7 to 12 cycles. TCRdb used MiXCR to reprocess the 5' RACE reads, holding one entry per CDR3 protein. This table holds some 800,000 distinct CDR3 sequences, around 43% found once. Material for sequencing was blood. The source is a man between 60 and 70 years old in good health.

The chain recombines TRBV20-1 with TRBJ1-1; a possible D gene is TRBD1 (5 bases). The CDR3 is 13 residues long. In germline, CDR1 is DFQATT, CDR2 SNEGSKA (reference sequence). V was trimmed by 4 bases and J by 3 bases, leaving 12 bases between them. CDR3 bases: TGCAGTGCTACCAGAGGGGTGGACACTGAAGCTTTCTTT. Protein product: CSATRGVDTEAFF.

The chain links TRBV7-8 to TRBJ2-1; maybe TRBD1 (6 bases). The CDR3 consists of 15 residues. The ends were cut back, 5 bases at V and 8 bases at J, with 19 bases in the middle. The germline CDR1 and CDR2 sequences are SGHVS and FQNEAQ. CDR3 DNA: TGTGCCAGCAGCCTCGGACAGCAGACGCCTGATGAGCAGTTCTTC. This encodes CASSLGQQTPDEQFF.

This clonotype was found many times. The chain has TRBV29-1 and TRBJ2-1; D is uncertain. Germline CDR1 reads SQVTM; CDR2 reads ANQGSEA. The CDR3 consists of 10 residues. Deletions cut 0 bases from V and 10 bases from J, with 4 bases between. CDR3: CSVEEGEQFF. Written as DNA, the CDR3 is TGCAGCGTTGAAGAAGGAGAGCAGTTCTTC.

The chain has TRBV7-2 and TRBJ2-7; D unclear. Trimming left V 6 bases short and J 3 bases short, with 12 bases between. There are 13 residues in the CDR3. CDR1 is SGHTA and CDR2 is FQGNSA in the germline V gene. In nucleotides, the CDR3 is TGTGCCAGCAGTTCTGGACCTATCTACGAGCAGTACTTC. Protein product: CASSSGPIYEQYF.

V and J are TRBV6-1 and TRBJ2-7; D possibly matches TRBD1 or TRBD2 (5 bases each). The V gene lost 2 bases and the J gene lost 2 bases, with 10 bases spanning the gap. This CDR3 is built from 14 residues. Germline lookup yields CDR1 MNHNS and CDR2 SASEGT. DNA for the CDR3: TGTGCCAGCAGTGAATCCCGGGGACCCTACGAGCAGTACTTC. This gives the protein CASSESRGPYEQYF.

This clonotype has only a few counts. At one end, the junction sequence differs from germline, possibly due to a read error. DNA for the CDR3: TGCAGCGTTGTTCCGGGACTCAGGAACAATGAGCCGTTCTTC. Its protein product is CSVVPGLRNNEPFF. The chain combines TRBV29-1 with TRBJ2-1; D might be TRBD2 (6 bases). This CDR3 has 14 amino acids. Per germline, CDR1 SQVTM and CDR2 ANQGSEA.

The chain employs TRBV28 and TRBJ2-3, with TRBD2 identical over 8 bases. Germline V CDR1 and CDR2: MDHEN, SYDVKM. CDR3 length: 17 amino acids. V shed 2 bases and J 5 bases; nucleotides not matched to a gene: 12. This CDR3 is CASSLAGGPRGLDTQYF. The CDR3 coding sequence is TGTGCCAGCAGTTTAGCGGGGGGACCGCGCGGTCTAGATACGCAGTATTTT.

This clonotype was recorded a few times. The rearrangement uses TRBV21-1 and TRBJ1-2. TRBV21-1 is tagged as a pseudogene. The CDR3 is made up of 13 amino acids. The CDR3 DNA reads as TGTGCCAGCAGCAAAGGAGGGTACGGAGGCTACACCTTC. This gives the protein CASSKGGYGGYTF.

This rearrangement joins TRBV5-1 to TRBJ2-5, with a tentative D call TRBD2 (7 bases). Germline V gene sequence: CDR1 SGHRS, CDR2 YFSETQ. Trimming pared 2 bases from V and 11 bases from J, leaving 22 bases between. The CDR3 spans 15 residues. This CDR3 is CASSFEGGAYNKQYF. The CDR3 DNA reads TGCGCCAGCAGCTTTGAGGGGGGGGCCTACAATAAGCAGTACTTC. The full variable domain, with the rest looked up from reference TRBV5-1 and TRBJ2-5, is KAGVTQTPRYLIKTRGQQVTLSCSPISGHRSVSWYQQTPGQGLQFLFEYFSETQRNKGNFPGRFSGRQFSNSRSEMNVSTLELGDSALYLCASSFEGGAYNKQYFGPGTRLLVL.

V usage is TRBV7-2 and J usage is TRBJ2-1; TRBD2 might be the D (5 bases). Germline CDR1 SGHTA, CDR2 FQGNSA. The CDR3 has 16 amino acids. The ends were cut back, 2 bases at V and 3 bases at J, with 14 bases in the middle. The CDR3 spells CASSLRSTGIYNEQFF. The CDR3 DNA reads as TGTGCCAGCAGCTTAAGGTCTACGGGAATCTACAATGAGCAGTTCTTC.

The chain employs TRBV2 and TRBJ1-2; 7 positions agree with TRBD1. Germline V CDR1 and CDR2: SNHLY, FYNNEI. Germline trimming cut 4 bases from V and 8 bases from J; bases unmatched to any gene: 16. This CDR3 is 16 amino acids long. CDR3 residues: CASSVDIQGRGQGYTF. As DNA, the CDR3 is TGTGCCAGCAGTGTTGACATACAGGGGAGGGGACAGGGCTACACCTTC.

A word on this clonotype: The CDR3 does not end in the conserved phenylalanine or tryptophan, so this is likely a read error. The rearrangement joins TRBV6-2 or TRBV6-3 to TRBJ2-1; the D gene is possibly TRBD2 (7 bases). The CDR3 is 16 residues long. V was cut by 2 bases and J by 6 bases, with 17 bases left in between. Germline lookup yields CDR1 MNHEY and CDR2 SVGEGT. CDR3 in DNA: TGTGCCAGCAGTTACCCCCCGGGGGGCCGGGGCAATGAGCAGTTCGTC. Amino acids: CASSYPPGGRGNEQFV.

This clonotype appeared a few times. V usage is TRBV5-6 and J usage is TRBJ1-5; 8 bases line up with TRBD1. The CDR3 has 15 amino acids. Trimming cost V 5 bases and J 7 bases; bases outside gene matches: 11. The germline V gene has CDR1 SGHDT and CDR2 YYEEEE. This CDR3 is CASSLAGGAGQPQHF. CDR3 DNA sequence: TGTGCCAGCAGTTTAGCAGGGGGCGCAGGACAGCCCCAGCATTTT.

This clonotype was seen only once. The junction differs from germline at one of its ends, possibly a read error. The CDR3 region has the DNA TGCGCCAGCGGCCAGCCGGACAGCGCCTACGAGCAGTACTTC. It is translated as CASGQPDSAYEQYF. The gene calls are TRBV4-1 and TRBJ2-7; possibly TRBD1 for D (6 bases). The length of the CDR3 is 14 residues. CDR1 and CDR2 from the germline V gene are MGHRA and YSYEKL.

This clonotype was counted between two and nine times. The chain is built from TRBV20-1 and TRBJ2-3, with TRBD2 matching 10 bases. Germline V gene sequence: CDR1 DFQATT, CDR2 SNEGSKA (reference sequence). This CDR3 spans 15 amino acids. V was pared by 4 bases and J by 7 bases, with 11 bases of the junction left unmatched. CDR3 residues: CSATTGTSASNTQYF. CDR3 DNA: TGCAGTGCTACAACCGGGACTAGCGCCTCTAATACGCAGTATTTT.